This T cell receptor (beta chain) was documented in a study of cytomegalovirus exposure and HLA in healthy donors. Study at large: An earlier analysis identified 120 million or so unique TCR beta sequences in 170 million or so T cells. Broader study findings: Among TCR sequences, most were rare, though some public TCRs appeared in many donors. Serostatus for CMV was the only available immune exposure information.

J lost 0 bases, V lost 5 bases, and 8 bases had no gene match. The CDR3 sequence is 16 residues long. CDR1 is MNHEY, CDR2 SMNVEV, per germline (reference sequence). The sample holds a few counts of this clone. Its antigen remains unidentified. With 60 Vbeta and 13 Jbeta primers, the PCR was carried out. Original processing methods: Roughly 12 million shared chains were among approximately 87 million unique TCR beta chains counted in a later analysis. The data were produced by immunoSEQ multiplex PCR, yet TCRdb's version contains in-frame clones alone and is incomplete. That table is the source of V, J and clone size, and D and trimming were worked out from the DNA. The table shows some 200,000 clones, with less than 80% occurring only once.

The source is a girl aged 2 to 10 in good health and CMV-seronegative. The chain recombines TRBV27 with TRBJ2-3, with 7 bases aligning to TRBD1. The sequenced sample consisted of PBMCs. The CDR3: CASSGTVQTSTDTQYF. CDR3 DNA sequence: TGTGCCAGCAGTGGGACAGTCCAAACTAGCACAGATACGCAGTATTTT.